The T cell receptor (beta chain) under discussion was sequenced for a study of blood T cells in healthy people across ages. Study-wide findings and caveats: In long-lived donors, naive CD4+ cell counts and diversity exceeded those of aged donors. Any conclusive comparison of naive versus antigen-experienced cells was prevented by using unsorted PBMCs.

Germline V gene lookup returns CDR1 SNHLY and CDR2 FYNNEI. This CDR3 has 15 residues. Trimming pared 4 bases from V and 2 bases from J, leaving 13 bases between. As for this clonotype: What it binds is not known.

A second PCR, run for roughly 7 to 12 cycles, used a sample-barcoded 5' primer plus a J-beta primer mix. The yield of each sample was at least 3 million CDR3-containing paired-end reads. TCRdb passed the 5' RACE reads through MiXCR, listing each CDR3 protein once. This sample carries approximately 2,000,000 distinct CDR3 sequences, about 39% of them seen once, and the ten largest clones take 23%. The chain links TRBV2 to TRBJ2-3; D may correspond to TRBD1 or TRBD2 (6 bases each). This receptor was obtained from a human donor in good health. Sequenced sample: blood. CDR3 sequence (DNA): TGTGCCAGCAGTGGCCCGGGGGCCCCCACAGATACGCAGTATTTT. Its translation: CASSGPGAPTDTQYF.